This T cell receptor beta chain was captured in a study of identical twins. Study-level points and caveats: High-abundance cord blood beta clonotypes had fewer insertions; memory repertoires showed none.

Only healthy Caucasians were enrolled as donors. With 5 bases clipped from V and 8 bases from J, the junction kept 5 bases outside the gene matches. Germline V CDR1 and CDR2: SGHTA, FQGNSA. This CDR3 contains 13 residues. In regard to this clonotype: Its antigen is still unknown.

Using its own MiXCR run on the 5' RACE reads, TCRdb lists one record per CDR3 protein. Altogether hundreds of thousands of distinct CDR3 sequences are present, 15% to 20% being singletons, with the ten largest covering over 10%. The sample was also reused in another study, on T cells expressing NK-cell markers. This second report adds: The sorts in several experiments were restricted to alpha-beta TCR T cells by an anti-gamma-delta TCR antibody. Dominant NKG2C+ clonotypes in roughly 6 donors made up about 1.0-7.5% of CD8+ T cells.

Sequencing used PBMCs. The clonotype comes from a woman aged 18 to 35 in good health. V and J are TRBV7-2 and TRBJ2-1, with 8 bases that match TRBD2. CDR3 in DNA: TGTGCCAGCAGCAGAACTAGCGGCTATGAGCAGTTCTTC. It codes for CASSRTSGYEQFF. The whole variable domain, filled in from reference TRBV7-2 and TRBJ2-1, reads GAGVSQSPSNKVTEKGKDVELRCDPISGHTALYWYRQSLGQGLEFLIYFQGNSAPDKSGLPSDRFSAERTGGSVSTLTIQRTQQEDSAVYLCASSRTSGYEQFFGPGTRLTVL.